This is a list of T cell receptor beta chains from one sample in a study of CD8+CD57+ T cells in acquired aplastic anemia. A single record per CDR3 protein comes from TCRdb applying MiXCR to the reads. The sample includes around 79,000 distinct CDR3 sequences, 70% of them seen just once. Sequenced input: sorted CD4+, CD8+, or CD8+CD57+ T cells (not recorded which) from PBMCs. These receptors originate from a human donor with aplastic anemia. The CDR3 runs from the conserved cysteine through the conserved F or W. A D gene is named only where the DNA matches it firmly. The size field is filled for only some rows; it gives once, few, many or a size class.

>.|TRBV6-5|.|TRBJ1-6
TGTGCCAGCAGTTACTCCTGGGGCGCAGATTCACCCCTCCACTTT
CASSYSWGADSPLHF
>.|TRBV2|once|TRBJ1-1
TGTGCCAGCAGTCTTGACATGAACACTGAAGCTTTCTTT
CASSLDMNTEAFF
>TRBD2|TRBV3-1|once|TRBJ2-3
TGTGCCAGCAGCCCGATTCGGGGGGGAGTGCCAGATACGCAGTATTTT
CASSPIRGGVPDTQYF
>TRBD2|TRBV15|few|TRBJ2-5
TGTGCCACCAGCAGGGGTTGGCAGCGGGGGGGCCAAGAGACCCAGTACTTC
CATSRGWQRGGQETQYF
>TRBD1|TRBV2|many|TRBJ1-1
TGTGCCAGCACATCTTGGACAGGCCGGCAGGACACTGAAGCTTTCTTT
CASTSWTGRQDTEAFF
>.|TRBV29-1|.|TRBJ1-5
TGCAGCGTTACGACTGACAACAATCAGCCCCAGCATTTT
CSVTTDNNQPQHF
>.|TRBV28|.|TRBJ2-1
TGTGCCAGCAGTCCCACGCAGTCCTACAATGAGCAGTTCTTC
CASSPTQSYNEQFF
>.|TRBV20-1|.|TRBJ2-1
TGCAGTGCCGTCTTGACTCTCAACAATGAGCAGTTCTTC
CSAVLTLNNEQFF
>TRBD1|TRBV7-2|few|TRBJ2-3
TGTGCCAGCAGCCCAGAGGGGGCAGACACAGATACGCAGTATTTT
CASSPEGADTDTQYF
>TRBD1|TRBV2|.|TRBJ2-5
TGTGCCAGCAGTGAAAGGGACAGGGGCGCGAGGGCCCAGTACTTC
CASSERDRGARAQYF
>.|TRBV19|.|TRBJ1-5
TGTGCCAGTAGTAAAAGGGACAATGGCAATCAGCCCCAGCATTTT
CASSKRDNGNQPQHF
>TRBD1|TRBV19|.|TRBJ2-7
TGTGCCAGTAATTGGGGACAGGGAGCCTACGAGCAGTACTTC
CASNWGQGAYEQYF
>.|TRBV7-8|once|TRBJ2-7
TGTGCCAGCAGCCAGGTCAGTTCCTACGAGCAGTACTTC
CASSQVSSYEQYF
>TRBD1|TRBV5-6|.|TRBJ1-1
TGTGCCAGCAGCTTGTCCCGGGACAGTGCCACTAACACTGAAGCTTTCTTT
CASSLSRDSATNTEAFF
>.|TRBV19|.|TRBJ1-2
TGTGCCAGTAGTACCCTGGGGGGGAGTGGTGGCTACACCTTC
CASSTLGGSGGYTF
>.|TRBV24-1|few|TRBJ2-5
TGTGCCACCAGTGACGGACCCGGAGAGGAGACCCAGTACTTC
CATSDGPGEETQYF
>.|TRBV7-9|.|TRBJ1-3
TGTGCCAGCAGCCAAAGCGGGGGGAGGAACACCATATATTTT
CASSQSGGRNTIYF
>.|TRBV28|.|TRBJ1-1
TGTGCCAGCAGTAGCCCACAGGTAGGATACACTGAAGCTTTCTTT
CASSSPQVGYTEAFF
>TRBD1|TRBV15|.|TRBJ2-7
TGTGCCACCAGCAGAGATCCCAGACAGGGGGGACGCTACGAGCAGTACTTC
CATSRDPRQGGRYEQYF
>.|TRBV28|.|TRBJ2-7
TGTGCCAGCAGTTTATCGGGAGATCCCCACGAGCAGTACTTC
CASSLSGDPHEQYF
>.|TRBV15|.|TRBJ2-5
TGTGCCACCAGCAGTCTCAGGGGATTTATGGAGACCCAGTACTTC
CATSSLRGFMETQYF
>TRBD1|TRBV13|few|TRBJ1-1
TGTGCCAGCAGCTGGGTGACAGGGAGAATGAACACTGAAGCTTTCTTT
CASSWVTGRMNTEAFF
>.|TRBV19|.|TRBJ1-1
TGTGCCAGTAGTATCACAGGGTCCTCCCTCAACACTGAAGCTTTCTTT
CASSITGSSLNTEAFF
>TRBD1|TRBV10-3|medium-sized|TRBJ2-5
TGTGCCATCAGTGAGGGAACAGGGGGCAGCGAGACCCAGTACTTC
CAISEGTGGSETQYF
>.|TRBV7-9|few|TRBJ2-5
TGTGCCAGCAGCCCACCGGTCACGGCCCAAGAGACCCAGTACTTC
CASSPPVTAQETQYF
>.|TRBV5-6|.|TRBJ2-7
TGTGCCAGCAGCTTGAGGTACTACGAGCAGTACTTC
CASSLRYYEQYF
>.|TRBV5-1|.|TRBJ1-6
TGCGCCAGCAGGCCCGAGGGTTTGAATTCACCCCTCCACTTT
CASRPEGLNSPLHF
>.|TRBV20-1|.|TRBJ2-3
TGCAGGGCGAGCGGAGATACGCAGTATTTT
CRASGDTQYF
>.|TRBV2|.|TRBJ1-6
TGTGCCAGCGAGGGATATTCACCCCTCCACTTT
CASEGYSPLHF
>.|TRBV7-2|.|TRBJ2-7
TGTGCCAGCAGCCACCGTCTAACCTACGAGCAGTACTTC
CASSHRLTYEQYF
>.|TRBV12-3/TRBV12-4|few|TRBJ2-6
TGTGCCAGCAGTTTATGGGACACCCAAGCGGGGGCCAACGTCCTGACTTTC
CASSLWDTQAGANVLTF
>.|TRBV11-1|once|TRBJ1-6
TGTGCCAGCAGCTTAAGTGCTTGGGGTTCACCCCTCCACTTT
CASSLSAWGSPLHF
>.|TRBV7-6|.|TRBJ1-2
TGTGCCAGCGGAGGGTTTCGCTATGGCTACACCTTC
CASGGFRYGYTF
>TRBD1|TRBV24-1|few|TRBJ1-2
TGTGCCACCAGTGACCCTGGGACAGACTATGGCTACACCTTC
CATSDPGTDYGYTF
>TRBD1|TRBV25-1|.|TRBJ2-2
TGTGCCAGCAGTAAGGGACAGGGAATAGGGAACACCGGGGAGCTGTTTTTT
CASSKGQGIGNTGELFF
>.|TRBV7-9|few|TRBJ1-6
TGTGCCAGCAGTCAGGTTGTGGGATCACCCCTCCACTTT
CASSQVVGSPLHF
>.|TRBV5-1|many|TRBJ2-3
TGCGCCAGCAGCTTGGCGGGGGTGCGCACAGATACGCAGTATTTT
CASSLAGVRTDTQYF
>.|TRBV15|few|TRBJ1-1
TGTGCCACCAGCAGGGACAGCGCTGGGAAGCCAAAGGCTTTCTTT
CATSRDSAGKPKAFF
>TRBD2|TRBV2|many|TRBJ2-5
TGTGCCAGCACTCAGGCGCGGGAGAGGCTTGGGGAGACCCAGTACTTC
CASTQARERLGETQYF
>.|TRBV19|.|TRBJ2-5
TGTGCCAGTATGGAGGGGGGACTAAGCGAGACCCAGTACTTC
CASMEGGLSETQYF
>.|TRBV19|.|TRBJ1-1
TGTGCCAGTCATGGGCTGAAAGCTTTCTTT
CASHGLKAFF
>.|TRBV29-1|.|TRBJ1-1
TGCAGCGTTGAAGAATCTGTCTGGGCCAGGGGAGACACTGAAGCTTTCTTT
CSVEESVWARGDTEAFF
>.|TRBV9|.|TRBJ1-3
TGTGCCAGCAGCGCAGTATCACAATCTAGCACCATATACTTT
CASSAVSQSSTIYF
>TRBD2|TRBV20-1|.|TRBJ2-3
TGCAGTGCTAGAGCGCTAGCGGGCAACGCGCAGTATTTT
CSARALAGNAQYF
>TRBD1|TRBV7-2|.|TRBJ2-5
TGTGCCAGCAGCCCCCAGGGGGTCCAAGAGACCCAGTACTTC
CASSPQGVQETQYF
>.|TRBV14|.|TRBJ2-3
TGTGCCAGCAGTTTTCCTCCTCTCACAGATACGCAGTATTTT
CASSFPPLTDTQYF
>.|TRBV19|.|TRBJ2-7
TGCGCCAGTAGTATTGGGAGTGGCGAGCAGTACTTC
CASSIGSGEQYF
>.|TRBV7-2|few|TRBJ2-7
TGTGCCAGCAGCCCGTCGACCGAGCAGTACTTC
CASSPSTEQYF